Presented here are 11 T cell receptor beta chains from one specimen sequenced in a study of OX40 agonist ivuxolimab in advanced cancers. Sequencing was performed with immunoSEQ multiplex PCR; in TCRdb, only in-frame clones are kept and a portion is missing. The data show about 100,000 clones, under 95% seen once. The sequencing here drew on CD4+ or CD8+ T cells sorted from blood, taken in a trial of the OX40 agonist ivuxolimab. All receptors derive from an adult with an advanced solid tumor such as melanoma, head and neck, liver or kidney cancer.

V is TRBV10-3 and J is TRBJ2-1; maybe TRBD1 (6 bases). Germline V CDR1 and CDR2: ENHRY, SYGVKD. CDR3 length: 14 amino acids. The V end was cut by 2 bases, the J end by 4 bases, with 9 bases between. CDR3 DNA: TGTGCCATCAGTGAGACCGGGACATACAATGAGCAGTTCTTC. Protein product: CAISETGTYNEQFF.

V and J are TRBV13 and TRBJ1-1; D remains ambiguous. CDR3 length: 12 residues. Germline values: CDR1 PRHDT, CDR2 FYEKMQ (reference sequence). Trimming left V 5 bases short and J 5 bases short, with 9 bases between. The CDR3, as DNA: TGTGCCAGCAGCCGAGAGAGAACTGAAGCTTTCTTT. As protein: CASSRERTEAFF. Full variable domain (rest looked up from reference TRBV13 and TRBJ1-1): AAGVIQSPRHLIKEKRETATLKCYPIPRHDTVYWYQQGPGQDPQFLISFYEKMQSDKGSIPDRFSAQQFSDYHSELNMSSLELGDSALYFCASSRERTEAFFGQGTRLTVV.

The V gene is TRBV7-6, the J gene TRBJ1-6; 7 positions match TRBD1. From germline, CDR1 is SGHVS and CDR2 FNYEAQ. The J segment lost 9 bases and the V segment lost 0 bases, leaving 5 bases of the junction unmatched. This CDR3 has 15 residues. The CDR3 spells CASSLATGLTSPLHF. The CDR3 nucleotides read TGTGCCAGCAGCTTAGCGACAGGGCTCACTTCACCCCTCCACTTT.

This sequence joins TRBV27 and TRBJ2-7, with TRBD1 identical over 8 bases. CDR1 MNHEY and CDR2 SMNVEV come from the germline V gene (reference sequence). Losses at the gene ends were 6 bases for V and 3 bases for J; bases not matched to a gene: 4. The CDR3 loop spans 13 amino acids. CDR3 protein: CASRTTGDYEQYF. The DNA for the CDR3 is TGTGCCAGCAGGACGACAGGGGACTACGAGCAGTACTTC.

V usage is TRBV19 and J usage is TRBJ2-1; D unresolved. The germline V gene has CDR1 LNHDA and CDR2 SQIVND (reference sequence). This CDR3 has 14 residues. The V and J ends lost 3 bases and 0 bases respectively, with 6 bases between them. The CDR3 bases are TGTGCCAGTAGTATTGGCGGCTCCTACAATGAGCAGTTCTTC. Amino acids: CASSIGGSYNEQFF.

The chain carries TRBV5-1 and TRBJ2-7; D possibly corresponds to TRBD1 (6 bases). Trimming cost V 4 bases and J 7 bases, with 18 bases left between them. Germline V CDR1 and CDR2: SGHRS, YFSETQ. CDR3 length equals 14 residues. CDR3 loop: CASSPNPTGNEQYF. In DNA, the CDR3 is TGCGCCAGCAGCCCGAACCCAACAGGGAATGAGCAGTACTTC.

This clone came up once. This chain joins TRBV5-4 and TRBJ2-2; D perhaps matches TRBD2 (5 bases). The CDR3 length is 19 residues. Deletions cut 1 base from V and 0 bases from J, with 19 bases between. Germline assignment: CDR1 SGHNT and CDR2 YYREEE (reference sequence). CDR3 sequence: CASSLRERPTPTNTGELFF. The CDR3 region has the DNA TGTGCCAGCAGCTTGAGGGAGAGGCCGACTCCGACGAACACCGGGGAGCTGTTTTTT.

This chain links TRBV30 with TRBJ1-4; 12 bases map to TRBD1. CDR1 and CDR2 (germline): GTSNPN, SVGIG (reference sequence). With 5 bases clipped from V and 6 bases from J, the junction kept 1 base outside the gene matches. This CDR3 has 13 residues. CDR3 loop: CAWGTGGYEKLFF. Written as DNA, the CDR3 is TGTGCCTGGGGGACAGGGGGCTATGAAAAACTGTTTTTT.

The chain uses TRBV5-4 and TRBJ2-1; 8 bases align to TRBD2. CDR3 size: 13 residues. Germline-derived CDR1 and CDR2 are SGHNT and YYREEE (reference sequence). The V gene end was trimmed by 4 bases and the J gene end by 8 bases; junction bases not matched to a gene: 5. The CDR3 region has the DNA TGTGCCAGCAGCCCTGGGACTAGAGATGAGCAGTTCTTC. Translation gives CASSPGTRDEQFF.

The chain employs TRBV18 and TRBJ2-7; 9 bases map to TRBD1. CDR3 length: 13 amino acids. Losses at the gene ends were 3 bases for V and 6 bases for J; bases not matched to a gene: 3. The germline V gene encodes CDR1 KGHSH and CDR2 LQKENI. The CDR3: CASSPGTGFEQYF. In nucleotides, the CDR3 is TGTGCCAGCTCACCCGGGACAGGGTTCGAGCAGTACTTC.

The chain carries TRBV7-9 and TRBJ1-1, with TRBD1 matching over 8 bases. This CDR3 region has 15 residues. Germline-derived CDR1 and CDR2 are SEHNR and FQNEAQ (reference sequence). Germline trimming cut 5 bases from V and 0 bases from J; bases unmatched to any gene: 5. CDR3 protein: CASSETGGMNTEAFF. CDR3 nucleotides: TGTGCCAGCAGCGAAACAGGGGGGATGAACACTGAAGCTTTCTTT.